These 8 T cell receptor beta chains were all obtained from the same sample, sequenced in a study of shared T cell receptors in the human thymus. Profiling relied on immunoSEQ multiplex PCR, and the TCRdb table lists in-frame clones only, not all of them. This table holds hundreds of thousands of clones, about 84% found once. The same sample was also studied in work on human thymus T cells.

Sequenced: thymocytes. The receptors originated from a boy under three years old with a congenital heart defect.

Only a few counts were recorded for this clone. The chain carries TRBV4-3 and TRBJ2-7; 8 bases fit TRBD2. Germline CDR1 is LGHNA and CDR2 is YSLEER. The CDR3 is made up of 17 amino acids. V dropped 0 bases and J dropped 2; count of bases not matched to a gene: 9. The CDR3 nucleotides are TGCGCCAGCAGCCAAGATCAAGGCACTAGCGGTACCTACGAGCAGTACTTC. It translates to CASSQDQGTSGTYEQYF.

The chain couples TRBV28 to TRBJ1-1, with D unresolved. Trimming took off 5 bases at V and 9 bases at J, with 22 bases between the two ends. This CDR3 has 15 residues. CDR1 is MDHEN and CDR2 is SYDVKM in the germline V gene. The CDR3 DNA reads TGTGCCAGCAGTCCAACCCCTAGGAGCCAAAGTCAAGCTTTCTTT. This gives the protein CASSPTPRSQSQAFF.

The V gene is TRBV5-6, the J gene TRBJ2-3, with 7 bases that match TRBD2. The V gene's germline CDR1 is SGHDT and CDR2 YYEEEE. The CDR3 spans 16 residues. The V gene end was trimmed by 4 bases and the J gene end by 1 base; junction bases not matched to a gene: 9. The CDR3 coding sequence is TGTGCCAGCAGCACCGGTGGGGGGAGGGGCACAGATACGCAGTATTTT. Amino acid sequence: CASSTGGGRGTDTQYF.

V usage is TRBV15 and J usage is TRBJ2-5, with 12 bases lining up with TRBD2. This CDR3 is 16 amino acids long. Germline assignment: CDR1 LNHNV and CDR2 YYDKDF (reference sequence). V lost 3 bases to trimming and J lost 5 bases; unmatched junction nucleotides: 7. The CDR3 here is CATSSRTSGIGETQYF. The CDR3 DNA sequence: TGTGCCACCAGCAGCAGGACTAGCGGGATTGGGGAGACCCAGTACTTC.

The J gene is TRBJ2-2, the V gene TRBV27; TRBD1 is a possible D gene (5 bases). V lost 6 bases, J lost 3 bases, and 14 bases lay in between. The CDR3 runs 15 residues. Germline-derived CDR1 and CDR2 are MNHEY and SMNVEV (reference sequence). DNA of the CDR3: TGTGCCAGCAGCGGGCAGGGCCCGTACACCGGGGAGCTGTTTTTT. Translated, it gives CASSGQGPYTGELFF.

The chain couples TRBV5-1 to TRBJ1-3; a possible D gene is TRBD1 (6 bases). V lost 4 bases to trimming and J lost 5 bases, with 16 bases between them. From germline, CDR1 is SGHRS and CDR2 YFSETQ. This CDR3 has 15 residues. CDR3 sequence reads: CASSARTGKRNTIYF. For the CDR3, the DNA is TGCGCCAGCAGCGCCCGAACAGGGAAGCGAAACACCATATATTTT.

The V call is TRBV5-6, the J call TRBJ2-5; D uncertain. CDR3 length: 17 residues. V was cut by 4 bases and J by 1 base, with 20 bases left in between. Germline V gene data show CDR1 as SGHDT and CDR2 as YYEEEE. The CDR3 DNA is TGTGCCAGCAGCCCCAGCAATCCAACAGAGATCCAAGAGACCCAGTACTTC. Its protein is CASSPSNPTEIQETQYF.

The chain couples TRBV10-2 to TRBJ1-4; D uncertain. V lost 5 bases and J lost 3, with 10 bases in between. The V gene's germline CDR1 is WSHSY and CDR2 SAAADI. The CDR3 length is 14 residues. CDR3: CASSREQPNEKLFF. The CDR3 nucleotides read TGCGCCAGCAGTCGAGAACAGCCTAATGAAAAACTGTTTTTT.